The 2 T cell receptor beta chains below come from one sample, sequenced in a study of post-analysis software for immune sequencing data. Whole-study findings and limits: A few TRBV segments occurring more often in patients than controls included TRBV5-6, TRBV5-1 and TRBV20-1.

Unique molecular identifiers were present in the TCR beta cDNA libraries. TCRdb analysed the PCR reads with MiXCR anew, one entry per CDR3 protein. The repertoire holds approximately 160,000 distinct CDR3 sequences, around 30% seen once, with about 1.6% in the top ten. Antigens of these TCRs are unknown. What was sequenced was blood. All receptors come from a girl between 10 and 17 years old with multiple sclerosis.

This clonotype was counted ten times or more. This chain links TRBV5-1 with TRBJ2-1; D is possibly TRBD2 (6 bases). V shed 4 bases and J shed 1 base, with 18 bases lying between them. The germline CDR1 and CDR2 sequences are SGHRS and YFSETQ. CDR3 length: 17 amino acids. The CDR3 region has the DNA TGCGCCAGCAGCCCCGCATTGAGCGGGCGGTCCTACAATGAGCAGTTCTTC. This encodes CASSPALSGRSYNEQFF.

This CDR3 is CASSPIGGQDSGELFF. The CDR3, as DNA: TGTGCCAGCAGTCCAATTGGGGGGCAGGACTCCGGGGAGCTGTTTTTT. The J gene is TRBJ2-2, the V gene TRBV28; D might be TRBD1 or TRBD2, each matching 6 bases. From germline, CDR1 is MDHEN and CDR2 SYDVKM. The CDR3 runs to 16 residues. V lost 5 bases and J lost 6, with 19 bases in between.